Described below is a single T cell receptor beta chain sequence and its context. The antigen is undetermined. This CDR3 region has 17 residues. Germline V gene lookup returns CDR1 LGHNA and CDR2 YSLEER. V was clipped by 0 bases and J by 0 bases, with 12 bases between them. These data belong to a study of shared clonotypes between healthy human individuals. Ten immunoSEQ deep assay plates served to sequence unsorted PBMC DNA. Method: immunoSEQ multiplex PCR; TCRdb's copy keeps in-frame clones and lacks some. The sample holds about 460,000 clones, roughly 80% seen once. Every donor was a Caucasian adult from Nashville, Tennessee. Approximately 81 million PBMCs went into genomic DNA for unsorted samples. Study-wide points: The represented genetic and exposure-history diversity was limited by the small number of donors.

The receptor comes from a woman aged 40 to 49 in good health. Some clones in this sample may be carry-over from other donors' samples. Sequences were obtained from PBMCs. V usage is TRBV4-3 and J usage is TRBJ2-1; D is unclear. CDR3 loop: CASSQDGVVSSYNEQFF. In DNA form, the CDR3 reads TGCGCCAGCAGCCAAGATGGGGTCGTTAGCTCCTACAATGAGCAGTTCTTC.